The rows below give T cell receptor beta chains drawn from one sample of a study of blood T cell repertoires in COVID-19. Clones were sequenced by immunoSEQ multiplex PCR, and TCRdb holds only the in-frame ones, with some missing. The profile shows roughly 40,000 clones, approximately 88% of them singletons. The sequenced sample consisted of peripheral blood. The receptor source for this set is a human donor in a cohort sampled during active COVID-19. Both conserved end residues are part of each CDR3. Each record gives: V gene, J gene, D gene, clone size, CDR3 protein, CDR3 DNA. D genes are given only for firm matches. Rows may omit the clone size; those that give it use once, few, many or a size class.

v_gene: TRBV25-1; j_gene: TRBJ2-3; d_gene: .; abundance: .; CDR3aa: CASSEWDPSGADTQYF; CDR3nt: TGTGCCAGCAGTGAATGGGACCCCTCGGGGGCAGATACGCAGTATTTT
v_gene: TRBV27; j_gene: TRBJ2-7; d_gene: TRBD1; abundance: .; CDR3aa: CASAGGAGEQYF; CDR3nt: TGTGCCAGCGCAGGGGGCGCGGGGGAGCAGTACTTC
v_gene: TRBV5-1; j_gene: TRBJ2-7; d_gene: TRBD2; abundance: once; CDR3aa: CASSLGWGGSYEQYF; CDR3nt: TGCGCCAGCAGCTTAGGGTGGGGGGGATCCTACGAGCAGTACTTC
v_gene: TRBV6-5; j_gene: TRBJ2-7; d_gene: .; abundance: .; CDR3aa: CASGQFSNEQYF; CDR3nt: TGTGCCAGCGGACAGTTTTCGAACGAGCAGTACTTC
v_gene: TRBV5-4; j_gene: TRBJ2-1; d_gene: TRBD2; abundance: .; CDR3aa: CASSFSGRAAAYNEQFF; CDR3nt: TGTGCCAGCAGCTTTAGCGGGAGGGCCGCCGCCTACAATGAGCAGTTCTTC
v_gene: TRBV3-1/TRBV3-2; j_gene: TRBJ2-7; d_gene: TRBD1; abundance: .; CDR3aa: CASSHSKTGLPYEQYF; CDR3nt: TGTGCCAGCAGCCATTCAAAGACAGGGCTACCCTACGAGCAGTACTTC
v_gene: TRBV5-1; j_gene: TRBJ2-7; d_gene: TRBD1; abundance: .; CDR3aa: CASSSGQGAREQYF; CDR3nt: TGCGCCAGCAGCTCGGGACAGGGGGCCCGCGAGCAGTACTTC
v_gene: TRBV7-9; j_gene: TRBJ2-7; d_gene: TRBD1; abundance: .; CDR3aa: CASSLLTGQAYEQYF; CDR3nt: TGTGCCAGCAGCCTTCTCACGGGACAGGCCTACGAGCAGTACTTC
v_gene: TRBV5-6; j_gene: TRBJ2-5; d_gene: .; abundance: once; CDR3aa: CASSLVGGPPRETQYF; CDR3nt: TGTGCCAGCAGCTTGGTGGGGGGACCACCGAGAGAGACCCAGTACTTC
v_gene: TRBV19; j_gene: TRBJ1-1; d_gene: .; abundance: .; CDR3aa: CASSSQTNTEAFF; CDR3nt: TGTGCCAGTAGTAGTCAGACAAACACTGAAGCTTTCTTT
v_gene: TRBV10-3; j_gene: TRBJ1-2; d_gene: .; abundance: .; CDR3aa: CAISEFGGGPYGYTF; CDR3nt: TGTGCCATCAGTGAGTTTGGGGGGGGCCCCTATGGCTACACCTTC
v_gene: TRBV2; j_gene: TRBJ1-2; d_gene: TRBD1; abundance: few; CDR3aa: CASTGQDYGYTF; CDR3nt: TGTGCCAGCACGGGACAGGACTATGGCTACACCTTC
v_gene: TRBV5-1; j_gene: TRBJ2-5; d_gene: .; abundance: .; CDR3aa: CASTSDLQGETQYF; CDR3nt: TGCGCCAGCACCTCCGATCTACAGGGAGAGACCCAGTACTTC
v_gene: TRBV19; j_gene: TRBJ1-2; d_gene: .; abundance: .; CDR3aa: CASSIQSSNYGYTF; CDR3nt: TGTGCCAGTAGTATCCAGTCCTCTAACTATGGCTACACCTTC
v_gene: TRBV10-3; j_gene: TRBJ1-1; d_gene: .; abundance: .; CDR3aa: CAISSSGIRTEAFF; CDR3nt: TGTGCCATCAGTTCGTCAGGGATAAGGACTGAAGCTTTCTTT
v_gene: TRBV6-2/TRBV6-3; j_gene: TRBJ1-1; d_gene: .; abundance: .; CDR3aa: CASSDPPGTEAFF; CDR3nt: TGTGCCAGCAGCGATCCCCCGGGAACTGAAGCTTTCTTT
v_gene: TRBV24-1; j_gene: TRBJ2-1; d_gene: TRBD2; abundance: .; CDR3aa: CATSGVGTSGGADNEQFF; CDR3nt: TGTGCCACCAGTGGTGTTGGGACTAGCGGGGGGGCCGACAATGAGCAGTTCTTC
v_gene: TRBV10-2; j_gene: TRBJ2-3; d_gene: TRBD2; abundance: .; CDR3aa: CASSRPTGGRSDTQYF; CDR3nt: TGCGCCAGCAGTCGACCCACTGGCGGGAGGTCAGATACGCAGTATTTT
v_gene: TRBV7-2; j_gene: TRBJ2-6; d_gene: .; abundance: .; CDR3aa: CASRTGHFSGANVLTF; CDR3nt: TGTGCCAGCAGAACAGGGCATTTCTCTGGGGCCAACGTCCTGACTTTC
v_gene: TRBV24-1; j_gene: TRBJ1-6; d_gene: TRBD1; abundance: .; CDR3aa: CATSLGQYNSPLHF; CDR3nt: TGTGCCACCAGCTTGGGACAGTATAATTCACCCCTCCACTTT
v_gene: TRBV28; j_gene: TRBJ1-4; d_gene: .; abundance: .; CDR3aa: CASRDSTNEKLFF; CDR3nt: TGTGCCAGCAGAGACAGCACCAATGAAAAACTGTTTTTT
v_gene: TRBV9; j_gene: TRBJ2-5; d_gene: TRBD2; abundance: .; CDR3aa: CASSVGGYQETQYF; CDR3nt: TGTGCCAGCAGCGTGGGGGGGTACCAAGAGACCCAGTACTTC
v_gene: TRBV6-5; j_gene: TRBJ2-4; d_gene: .; abundance: .; CDR3aa: CASSSWESAKNIQYF; CDR3nt: TGTGCCAGCAGTTCTTGGGAGAGCGCCAAAAACATTCAGTACTTC
v_gene: TRBV5-6; j_gene: TRBJ2-7; d_gene: .; abundance: .; CDR3aa: CASSLAKQSYEQYF; CDR3nt: TGTGCCAGCAGCTTGGCCAAACAGTCCTACGAGCAGTACTTC